This TCR beta chain was obtained from a study of CXCR3-negative and CXCR3-positive naive CD8 T cells. With regard to this clonotype: Antigen unknown.

Each TRB cDNA library was prepared by 5' RACE (with UMI labels). After re-calling the 5' RACE reads, TCRdb lists one entry per CDR3 protein, DNA absent. The sample table sets out 120,000 to 150,000 distinct CDR3 sequences. The CDR3 covers 17 residues. Overall study findings and caveats: Cryopreserved cells partially lost CXCR3 expression, and fresh PBMCs were used in most assays. Relative to CXCR3-negative naive cells, CXCR3-positive naive cells had more hydrophobic TRB CDR3s.

CD8+ T cell subsets were each sorted in triplicate, hundreds of thousands of cells apiece. Cells that were CD45RO-CCR7+CD27+CD95- constituted naive CD8+ T cells. The receptor comes from a human donor in good health. Some clones in this sample may be carry-over from other donors' samples. The sample was naive CXCR3+ CD8+ T cells from blood. As for subset: CD45RO-CCR7+CD27+CD95- naive CD8+ T cells expressing CXCR3 (TNR3+). This chain connects TRBV23-1 to TRBJ1-1; the D call of TRBD1 rests on TCRdb alone, since no DNA is present to check it. TRBV23-1 counts as an open reading frame of uncertain function. CDR3 sequence: CASSTTNSGTGNTEAFF.